This is a list of T cell receptor beta chains from one sample in a study of shared clonotypes between healthy human individuals. Assay: immunoSEQ multiplex PCR; the TCRdb copy retains only in-frame clones and omits some. There are about 490,000 clones in the sample; approximately 80% occur only once, and 13% lies in the top ten. Material for sequencing was PBMCs. The receptors were sampled from a woman aged 40 to 50 in good health. Some clones in this sample may be carry-over from other donors' samples. CDR3s include the opening cysteine and the closing phenylalanine or tryptophan. The order of the fields is J gene, V gene, CDR3 length, clone size, D gene, CDR3 protein, CDR3 DNA. D genes are given only for firm matches. Clone size is shown for a subset of rows, as once, few, many or a class of expanded clone.

TRBJ2-1	TRBV9	16	once	TRBD2	CASSIGLAGVYNEQFF	TGTGCCAGCAGCATTGGACTAGCGGGAGTCTACAATGAGCAGTTCTTC
TRBJ1-2	TRBV9	13	NA	NA	CVSTPGTRYGYTF	TGTGTCAGCACCCCCGGGACGAGGTATGGCTACACCTTC
TRBJ2-2	TRBV30	16	NA	TRBD2	CAWGQLAGAFGGELFF	TGTGCCTGGGGCCAACTAGCGGGAGCGTTCGGCGGGGAGCTGTTTTTT
TRBJ2-2	TRBV28	22	NA	TRBD2	CASSLLWATGTSGRTNTGELFF	TGTGCCAGCAGTTTACTTTGGGCAACCGGGACTAGCGGGAGAACGAACACCGGGGAGCTGTTTTTT
TRBJ2-2	TRBV7-3	17	once	NA	CASSSSSGTANTGELFF	TGTGCCAGCAGCTCTTCCTCCGGGACGGCAAACACCGGGGAGCTGTTTTTT
TRBJ1-5	TRBV9	15	NA	NA	CASSVDQGDGQPQHF	TGTGCCAGCAGCGTAGACCAGGGCGATGGTCAGCCCCAGCATTTT
TRBJ1-5	TRBV5-1	13	many	NA	CASSLRGEQPQHF	TGCGCCAGCAGCTTGCGGGGGGAGCAGCCCCAGCATTTT
TRBJ2-1	TRBV7-9	11	NA	NA	CASSLAGEQFF	TGTGCCAGCAGTCTAGCAGGCGAGCAGTTCTTC
TRBJ1-4	TRBV6-4	15	NA	TRBD1	CASGYRQGPNEKLFF	TGTGCCAGCGGCTACCGACAGGGCCCTAATGAAAAACTGTTTTTT
TRBJ2-5	TRBV5-1	13	NA	NA	CASSPAGDETQYF	TGCGCCAGCAGCCCTGCCGGGGATGAGACCCAGTACTTC
TRBJ1-5	TRBV5-8	18	few	TRBD1	CASSYLGQGLYSNQPQHF	TGTGCCAGCAGTTATTTGGGACAGGGATTATATAGCAATCAGCCCCAGCATTTT
TRBJ1-4	TRBV7-2	16	once	NA	CASSRHPQGLLEKLFF	TGTGCCAGCAGCCGGCACCCCCAGGGACTACTTGAAAAACTGTTTTTT
TRBJ1-5	TRBV15	16	NA	NA	CATSRDVMGSNQPQHF	TGTGCCACCAGCAGAGATGTTATGGGGAGCAATCAGCCCCAGCATTTT
TRBJ2-7	TRBV19	13	many	NA	CASSRGRRLEQYF	TGTGCCAGTTCACGGGGGCGCCGACTGGAGCAGTACTTC
TRBJ1-1	TRBV30	14	many	TRBD1	CAWRTGGGGTEAFF	TGTGCCTGGAGGACAGGGGGCGGCGGAACTGAAGCTTTCTTT
TRBJ2-5	TRBV30	12	NA	NA	CAWSVEFGTQYF	TGTGCCTGGAGTGTAGAGTTTGGGACCCAGTACTTC
TRBJ2-7	TRBV14	17	NA	TRBD1	CASSQPLPGQGLYEQYF	TGTGCCAGCAGCCAACCTCTTCCGGGACAGGGACTATACGAGCAGTACTTC
TRBJ2-7	TRBV5-1	15	NA	NA	CASSAFEQPSYEQYF	TGCGCCAGCAGCGCCTTTGAGCAACCGTCCTACGAGCAGTACTTC
TRBJ2-7	TRBV18	14	many	TRBD1	CASSPVTGAYEQYF	TGTGCCAGCTCACCAGTGACAGGGGCCTACGAGCAGTACTTC
TRBJ2-7	TRBV5-4	13	NA	NA	CASSLRGTYEQYF	TGTGCCAGCAGCCTGAGGGGTACCTACGAGCAGTACTTC
TRBJ1-4	TRBV28	14	NA	NA	CASCGGARHEKLFF	TGTGCCAGTTGTGGGGGGGCGCGGCATGAAAAACTGTTTTTT
TRBJ2-7	TRBV7-8	13	NA	NA	CASSLGGPYEQYF	TGTGCCAGCAGCCTCGGCGGCCCCTACGAGCAGTACTTC
TRBJ2-7	TRBV6-1	14	once	NA	CAIYPRIADYEQYF	TGTGCCATCTATCCCCGGATAGCGGACTACGAGCAGTACTTC
TRBJ2-1	TRBV6-4	15	many	TRBD2	CASSDSAAGVNEQFF	TGTGCCAGCAGTGACTCGGCGGCGGGGGTGAATGAGCAGTTCTTC
TRBJ1-1	TRBV18	16	NA	NA	CASSSYAQTGRTEAFF	TGTGCCAGCTCATCCTACGCACAGACAGGTCGGACTGAAGCTTTCTTT
TRBJ2-2	TRBV5-1	15	NA	NA	CASSLGGQSTGELFF	TGCGCCAGCAGCTTGGGAGGGCAATCGACCGGGGAGCTGTTTTTT
TRBJ2-7	TRBV2	15	once	TRBD2	CASSEGPAGGYEQYF	TGTGCCAGCAGTGAAGGGCCCGCGGGGGGCTACGAGCAGTACTTC
TRBJ2-1	TRBV4-1	16	NA	NA	CASSQEAGSSYNEQFF	TGCGCCAGCAGCCAAGAGGCCGGGAGCTCCTACAATGAGCAGTTCTTC
TRBJ2-1	TRBV7-3	15	NA	TRBD2	CASSSGLAGADEQFF	TGTGCCAGCAGCTCCGGACTAGCGGGAGCCGATGAGCAGTTCTTC
TRBJ2-5	TRBV28	13	once	NA	CASRTLSPETQYF	TGTGCCAGCAGGACCTTGAGCCCAGAGACCCAGTACTTC
TRBJ2-7	TRBV6-6	15	few	NA	CASSYPGARSYEQYF	TGTGCCAGCAGTTATCCCGGGGCCCGCTCCTACGAGCAGTACTTC
TRBJ2-3	TRBV19	15	NA	TRBD2	CASSYGGASTDTQYF	TGTGCCAGTAGTTACGGGGGGGCTAGCACAGATACGCAGTATTTT
TRBJ2-5	TRBV5-1	13	NA	NA	CASSRDGEETQYF	TGCGCCAGCAGCCGGGACGGCGAAGAGACCCAGTACTTC
TRBJ2-7	TRBV29-1	14	NA	TRBD1	CSAKGQGAGYEQYF	TGCAGCGCTAAGGGACAGGGGGCAGGTTACGAGCAGTACTTC
TRBJ1-5	TRBV19	15	NA	TRBD1	CASSLDRGVNQPQHF	TGTGCCAGTAGTCTGGACAGGGGGGTCAATCAGCCCCAGCATTTT
TRBJ1-1	TRBV5-1	13	NA	TRBD1	CASSWDSNTEAFF	TGCGCCAGCAGCTGGGACAGTAACACTGAAGCTTTCTTT
TRBJ1-2	TRBV30	14	many	TRBD1	CAWRWTGAGYGYTF	TGTGCCTGGAGGTGGACAGGGGCGGGCTATGGCTACACCTTC
TRBJ2-7	TRBV21-1	13	NA	NA	CASTATKYYEQYF	TGTGCCAGCACCGCGACAAAATACTACGAGCAGTACTTC
TRBJ1-5	TRBV30	14	NA	NA	CAWSRGFSNQPQHF	TGTGCCTGGAGTAGAGGTTTTAGCAATCAGCCCCAGCATTTT
TRBJ2-7	TRBV10-3	13	NA	NA	CAISDGSAYEQYF	TGTGCCATCAGTGACGGGAGCGCCTACGAGCAGTACTTC
TRBJ2-2	TRBV5-1	15	NA	TRBD2	CASSAIAGGAGELFF	TGCGCCAGCAGCGCCATAGCGGGAGGCGCCGGGGAGCTGTTTTTT
TRBJ2-7	TRBV28	15	NA	TRBD2	CASSPAGRARYEQYF	TGTGCCAGCAGTCCCGCCGGGAGGGCCCGTTACGAGCAGTACTTC
TRBJ1-2	TRBV14	14	many	NA	CASSQDRDSAGYTF	TGTGCCAGCAGCCAAGATCGGGACTCAGCGGGCTACACCTTC
TRBJ2-7	TRBV5-4	15	NA	TRBD1	CASSLGSGTVYEQYF	TGTGCCAGCAGCTTGGGGTCCGGGACAGTCTACGAGCAGTACTTC
TRBJ2-3	TRBV7-2	15	NA	TRBD2	CASSETSGRTDTQYF	TGTGCCAGCAGCGAGACTAGCGGGCGCACAGATACGCAGTATTTT
TRBJ2-5	TRBV11-2	15	NA	TRBD2	CASSFRTSGMETQYF	TGTGCCAGCAGCTTCCGGACTAGCGGTATGGAGACCCAGTACTTC
TRBJ2-3	TRBV29-1	14	NA	NA	CSVEFYGSADTQYF	TGCAGCGTTGAATTTTACGGGAGCGCAGATACGCAGTATTTT
TRBJ2-1	TRBV4-2	15	NA	TRBD2	CASSIGPLAGYEQFF	TGTGCCAGCAGCATAGGCCCCCTAGCGGGATATGAGCAGTTCTTC
TRBJ2-7	TRBV27	16	few	TRBD2	CASSLSRTGGAGEQYF	TGTGCCAGCAGTTTATCGAGGACGGGAGGTGCAGGCGAGCAGTACTTC
TRBJ2-1	TRBV7-3	16	NA	TRBD2	CASSTPGTSGYNEQFF	TGTGCCAGCAGCACGCCCGGGACTAGCGGATACAATGAGCAGTTCTTC
TRBJ2-3	TRBV7-7	14	NA	TRBD2	CASSLAGGADTQYF	TGTGCCAGCAGTCTAGCGGGAGGGGCAGATACGCAGTATTTT
TRBJ2-7	TRBV29-1	15	NA	TRBD2	CSVEAPLAGVFEQHF	TGCAGCGTTGAAGCCCCGCTAGCGGGAGTGTTCGAGCAGCACTTC
TRBJ2-2	TRBV11-3	15	NA	NA	CASSLDQNGVGELFF	TGTGCCAGCAGCTTAGATCAAAATGGGGTCGGGGAGCTGTTTTTT
TRBJ2-5	TRBV5-1	16	NA	TRBD2	CASSPGLAGVWKTQYF	TGCGCCAGCAGCCCGGGACTAGCGGGAGTCTGGAAGACCCAGTACTTC
TRBJ2-7	TRBV5-5	16	once	NA	CASSQDEGQGVDEQYF	TGTGCCAGCAGCCAAGACGAGGGGCAGGGCGTCGACGAGCAGTACTTC
TRBJ2-5	TRBV6-6	16	NA	NA	CASSSLIRDTQETQYF	TGTGCCAGCAGTTCGTTGATCCGGGACACCCAAGAGACCCAGTACTTC
TRBJ2-1	TRBV14	19	once	TRBD2	CASSPTTREGRERYNEQFF	TGTGCCAGCAGCCCCACCACGCGGGAGGGCCGTGAACGATACAATGAGCAGTTCTTC
TRBJ2-1	TRBV2	12	once	NA	CASSDDSKEQFF	TGTGCCAGCAGTGATGATTCAAAGGAGCAGTTCTTC